Below, 12 T cell receptor beta chains from the same sample are listed, as sequenced in a study of graft-versus-host responses after intestinal transplantation. Libraries were prepared by immunoSEQ multiplex PCR; TCRdb keeps only in-frame clonotypes and omits some of them. The sample has about 7,400 clones, about 63% seen once; the top ten hold 5.1%. Intraepithelial and lamina propria lymphocytes were released after the graft tissue was processed. Sequenced material: ileum tissue, taken around 50 days after transplant. These receptors originate from a human patient who received an intestinal transplant, so some T cells may come from the graft donor.

This chain joins TRBV29-1 and TRBJ1-6, with TRBD1 identical over 7 bases. Germline CDR1 reads SQVTM; CDR2 reads ANQGSEA. The length of the CDR3 is 13 residues. Losses at the gene ends were 5 bases for V and 7 bases for J; bases not matched to a gene: 5. DNA of the CDR3: TGCAGCGTTAAGACAGGGCCAAATTCACCCCTCCACTTT. Protein product: CSVKTGPNSPLHF.

V is TRBV29-1 and J is TRBJ2-1; 14 bases fit TRBD2. The CDR3 loop spans 15 amino acids. The V gene end was trimmed by 6 bases and the J gene end by 9 bases; junction bases not matched to a gene: 10. The V gene's germline CDR1 is SQVTM and CDR2 ANQGSEA. CDR3: CSVRRTSGGIGEQFF. The CDR3 DNA follows: TGCAGCGTGAGACGGACTAGCGGGGGGATTGGTGAGCAGTTCTTC.

This chain joins TRBV7-6 and TRBJ1-1; TRBD1 matches 7 bases. The CDR3 consists of 14 residues. Per germline, CDR1 SGHVS and CDR2 FNYEAQ. J was trimmed by 4 bases and V by 5 bases; bases with no gene match: 7. This CDR3 reads CASSTNRGGTEAFF. The CDR3 DNA follows: TGTGCCAGCAGCACCAACAGGGGTGGCACTGAAGCTTTCTTT.

The CDR3 here is CAISDQSTDTQYF. The CDR3 region has the DNA TGTGCCATCAGTGATCAAAGCACAGATACGCAGTATTTT. V usage is TRBV10-3 and J usage is TRBJ2-3; D uncertain. CDR3 size: 13 residues. Germline V CDR1 and CDR2: ENHRY, SYGVKD. Trimming shortened V by 3 bases and J by 0 bases, and 4 bases separated the two germline ends.

V is TRBV30 and J is TRBJ1-4; D might be TRBD1 (6 bases). This CDR3 is built from 14 residues. CDR1 is GTSNPN, CDR2 SVGIG, per germline (reference sequence). The V end lost 0 bases, the J end lost 8 bases, and 13 bases lay between the germline ends. Here the CDR3 DNA reads TGTGCCTGGAGTGTAGAACAGGGATTCGAAAAACTGTTTTTT. Encoded protein: CAWSVEQGFEKLFF.

This clone was picked up a small number of times. The genes are TRBV7-3 and TRBJ2-2; D unclear. Between the trimmed V and J ends, which lost 6 bases and 4 bases, there was a span of 18 bases. Germline V gene lookup returns CDR1 SGHTA and CDR2 FQGTGA. The CDR3 is 16 residues long. The CDR3 protein is CASSPRLASGTGELFF. CDR3 bases: TGTGCCAGCAGTCCCCGGCTCGCCTCGGGCACCGGGGAGCTGTTTTTT.

The J gene is TRBJ2-7, the V gene TRBV30, with D perhaps TRBD1 (5 bases). V was pared by 0 bases and J by 2 bases, with 5 bases between. CDR1 GTSNPN and CDR2 SVGIG come from the germline V gene (reference sequence). The length of the CDR3 is 12 residues. The CDR3 region has the DNA TGTGCCTGGAGTGTAGGGGCCTACGAGCAGTACGTC. Its protein product is CAWSVGAYEQYV.

The gene calls are TRBV29-1 and TRBJ2-1; TRBD1 might be the D (6 bases). The germline V gene encodes CDR1 SQVTM and CDR2 ANQGSEA. The CDR3 length is 15 residues. The V end lost 3 bases, the J end lost 0 bases, and 12 bases lay between the germline ends. The CDR3 DNA sequence: TGCAGCGTTGAGGGAGACAGGAGCTCCTACAATGAGCAGTTCTTC. Translation gives CSVEGDRSSYNEQFF.

The chain couples TRBV6-1 to TRBJ2-2; 8 bases fit TRBD1. The V and J ends lost 3 bases and 0 bases, in that order; junction bases with no gene match: 3. CDR1 is MNHNS, CDR2 SASEGT, per germline. This CDR3 comprises 16 residues. The CDR3 is CASSEWGQANTGELFF. The CDR3 bases are TGTGCCAGCAGTGAGTGGGGACAGGCGAACACCGGGGAGCTGTTTTTT.

V and J are TRBV29-1 and TRBJ2-7; D gene ambiguous. V lost 7 bases and J 9 bases, leaving 16 bases between the germline ends. The length of the CDR3 is 11 residues. From germline, CDR1 is SQVTM and CDR2 ANQGSEA. The CDR3 reads CSAQYSLGQYV. The CDR3 DNA follows: TGCAGCGCTCAGTACAGTCTGGGGCAGTACGTC.

V gene TRBV28 combines with J gene TRBJ1-2; unclear D gene. Germline V gene sequence: CDR1 MDHEN, CDR2 SYDVKM. V was pared by 3 bases and J by 8 bases, with 10 bases between. The CDR3 covers 12 residues. The chain's CDR3 is CASSFGPRGYTF. The CDR3 DNA follows: TGTGCCAGCAGTTTTGGGCCACGAGGCTACACCTTC.

The chain carries TRBV7-2 and TRBJ2-1, with 8 bases fitting TRBD2. V gave up 3 bases and J gave up 9 bases; unmatched junction bases: 7. The CDR3 spans 14 residues. Germline loops: CDR1 SGHTA, CDR2 FQGNSA. The CDR3 coding sequence is TGTGCCAGCAGCTTCGGGGGGGGCCGGATTGAGCAGTTCTTC. It is translated as CASSFGGGRIEQFF.